This T cell receptor (beta chain) was retrieved from a study of blood T cell repertoires in COVID-19. For the study at large: The United States, Italy and Spain provided the acute and convalescent COVID-19 samples. The analysed material was cDNA or gDNA that came from T cells, B-cell-depleted T cells, or PBMCs.

Repertoires were generated with immunoSEQ multiplex PCR, while TCRdb's copy carries only in-frame clones and drops some. The sample has some 48,000 clones, approximately 86% seen once. Germline-derived CDR1 and CDR2 are MGHRA and YSYEKL. The junction had 7 bases not matched to a gene; V was cut back by 1 base and J by 4 bases. The CDR3 sequence is 16 residues long. V is TRBV4-1 and J is TRBJ2-1; TRBD2 aligns across 7 bases. This clonotype was obtained from a man aged 50-59 years with active COVID-19. The specimen was peripheral blood. CDR3 residues: CASSQGWGGLYNEQFF. The CDR3 nucleotides are TGCGCCAGCAGCCAAGGGTGGGGGGGGTTGTACAATGAGCAGTTCTTC.